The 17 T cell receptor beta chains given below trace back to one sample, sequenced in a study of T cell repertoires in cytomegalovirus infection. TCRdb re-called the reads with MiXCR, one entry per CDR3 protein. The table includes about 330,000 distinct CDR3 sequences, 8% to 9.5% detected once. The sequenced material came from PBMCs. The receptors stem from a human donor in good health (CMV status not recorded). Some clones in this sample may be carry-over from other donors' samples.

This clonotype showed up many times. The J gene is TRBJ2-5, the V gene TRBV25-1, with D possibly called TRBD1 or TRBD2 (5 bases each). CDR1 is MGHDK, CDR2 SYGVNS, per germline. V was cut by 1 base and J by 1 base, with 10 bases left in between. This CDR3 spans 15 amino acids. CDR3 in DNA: TGTGCCAGCAGTGAATGGGACCGAAGCCAAGAGACCCAGTACTTC. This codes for CASSEWDRSQETQYF.

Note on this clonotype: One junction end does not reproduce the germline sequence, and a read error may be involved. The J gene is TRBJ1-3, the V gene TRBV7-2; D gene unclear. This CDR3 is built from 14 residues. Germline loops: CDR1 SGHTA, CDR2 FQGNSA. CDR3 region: CANSSQVSGNTIYF. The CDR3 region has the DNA TGTGCCAACAGCTCTCAGGTCTCTGGAAACACCATATATTTT.

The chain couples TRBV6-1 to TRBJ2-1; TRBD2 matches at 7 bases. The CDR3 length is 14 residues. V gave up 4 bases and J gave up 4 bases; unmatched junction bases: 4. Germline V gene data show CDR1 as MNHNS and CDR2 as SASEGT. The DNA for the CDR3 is TGTGCCAGCAGTGTGGCTAGCGGTTACAATGAGCAGTTCTTC. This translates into CASSVASGYNEQFF.

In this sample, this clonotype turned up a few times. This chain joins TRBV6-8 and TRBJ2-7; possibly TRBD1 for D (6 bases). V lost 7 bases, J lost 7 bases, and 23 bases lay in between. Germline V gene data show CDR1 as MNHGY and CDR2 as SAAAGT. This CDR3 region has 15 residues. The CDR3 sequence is CASTEQGPAQGEQYF. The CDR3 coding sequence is TGTGCCAGCACCGAACAAGGACCGGCCCAGGGGGAGCAGTACTTC.

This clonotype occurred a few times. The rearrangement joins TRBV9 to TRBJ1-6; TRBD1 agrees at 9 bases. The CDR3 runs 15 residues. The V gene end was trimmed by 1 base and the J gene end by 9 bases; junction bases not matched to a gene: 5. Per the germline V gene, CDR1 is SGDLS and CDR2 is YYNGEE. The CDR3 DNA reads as TGTGCCAGCAGCGTACAGGGACAGGGTGGTTCACCCCTCCACTTT. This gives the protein CASSVQGQGGSPLHF.

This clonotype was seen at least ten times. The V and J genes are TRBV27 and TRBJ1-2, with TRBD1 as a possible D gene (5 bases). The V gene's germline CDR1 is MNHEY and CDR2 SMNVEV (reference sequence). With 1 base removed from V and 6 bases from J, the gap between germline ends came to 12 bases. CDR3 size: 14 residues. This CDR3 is CASSLYGRRDGYTF. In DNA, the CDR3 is TGTGCCAGCAGTTTATATGGGCGCAGGGATGGCTACACCTTC.

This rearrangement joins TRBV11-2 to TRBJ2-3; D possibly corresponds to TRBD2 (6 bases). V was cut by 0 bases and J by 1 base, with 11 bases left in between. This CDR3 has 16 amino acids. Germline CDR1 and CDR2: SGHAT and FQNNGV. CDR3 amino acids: CASSLEGGVRTDTQYF. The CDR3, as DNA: TGTGCCAGCAGCTTAGAGGGGGGAGTGCGCACAGATACGCAGTATTTT.

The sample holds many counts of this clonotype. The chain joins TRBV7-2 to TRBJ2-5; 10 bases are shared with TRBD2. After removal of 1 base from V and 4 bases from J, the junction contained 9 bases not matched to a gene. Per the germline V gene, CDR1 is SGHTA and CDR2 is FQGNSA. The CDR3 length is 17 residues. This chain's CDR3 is CASSLGLASGGGETQYF. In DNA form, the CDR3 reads TGTGCCAGCAGCTTAGGGCTGGCTAGCGGGGGTGGAGAGACCCAGTACTTC.

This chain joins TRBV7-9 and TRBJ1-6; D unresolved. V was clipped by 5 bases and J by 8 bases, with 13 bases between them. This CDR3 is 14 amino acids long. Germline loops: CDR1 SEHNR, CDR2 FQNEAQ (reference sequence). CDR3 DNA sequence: TGTGCCAGCAGCCAGTCTACTAGGGATTCACCCCTCCACTTT. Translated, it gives CASSQSTRDSPLHF.

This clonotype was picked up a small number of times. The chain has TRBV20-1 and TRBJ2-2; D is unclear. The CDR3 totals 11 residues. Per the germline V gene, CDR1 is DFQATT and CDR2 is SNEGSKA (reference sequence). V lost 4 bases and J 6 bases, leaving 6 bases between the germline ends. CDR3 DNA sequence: TGCAGTGCTAAGTTCGCCGGGGAGCTGTTTTTT. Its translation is CSAKFAGELFF.

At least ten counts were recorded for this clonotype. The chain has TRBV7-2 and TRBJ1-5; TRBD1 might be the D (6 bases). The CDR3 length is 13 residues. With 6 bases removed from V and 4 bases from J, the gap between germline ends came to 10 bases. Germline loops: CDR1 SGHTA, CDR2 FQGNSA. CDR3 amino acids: CASSLRGNQPQHF. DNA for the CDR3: TGTGCCAGCAGTTTGAGGGGGAATCAGCCCCAGCATTTT.

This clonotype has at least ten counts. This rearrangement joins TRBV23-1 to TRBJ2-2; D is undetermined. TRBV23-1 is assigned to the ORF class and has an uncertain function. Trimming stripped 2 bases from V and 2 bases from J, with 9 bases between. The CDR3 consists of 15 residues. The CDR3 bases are TGCGCCAGCAGTCAACTGGGCCTTAACACCGGGGAGCTGTTTTTT. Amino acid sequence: CASSQLGLNTGELFF.

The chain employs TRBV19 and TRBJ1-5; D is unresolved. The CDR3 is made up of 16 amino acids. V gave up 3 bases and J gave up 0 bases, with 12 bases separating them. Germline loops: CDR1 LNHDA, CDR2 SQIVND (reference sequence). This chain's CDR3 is CASSILGRFSNQPQHF. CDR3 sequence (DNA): TGTGCCAGTAGTATCTTGGGCAGATTTAGCAATCAGCCCCAGCATTTT.

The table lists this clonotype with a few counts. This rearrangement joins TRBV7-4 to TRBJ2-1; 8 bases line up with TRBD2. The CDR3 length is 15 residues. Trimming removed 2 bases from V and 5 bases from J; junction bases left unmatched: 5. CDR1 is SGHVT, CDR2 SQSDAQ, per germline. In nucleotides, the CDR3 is TGTGCCAGCAGCTTACCGGGGGGGAGGAACAATGAGCAGTTCTTC. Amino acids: CASSLPGGRNNEQFF. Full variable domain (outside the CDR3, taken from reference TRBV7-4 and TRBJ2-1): GAGVSQSPRYKVAKRGRDVALRCDSISGHVTLYWYRQTLGQGSEVLTYSQSDAQRDKSGRPSGRFSAERPERSVSTLKIQRTEQGDSAVYLCASSLPGGRNNEQFFGPGTRLTVL.

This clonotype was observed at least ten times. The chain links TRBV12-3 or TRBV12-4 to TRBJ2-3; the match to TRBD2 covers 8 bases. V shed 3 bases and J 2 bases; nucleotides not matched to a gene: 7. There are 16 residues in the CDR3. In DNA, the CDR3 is TGTGCCAGCAGTTTTAAGCAGCGGGGGTTCACAGATACGCAGTATTTT. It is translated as CASSFKQRGFTDTQYF.

CDR3 nucleotide sequence: TGTGCCAGCAGTTTAGGGCCAGCGAATCAGCCCCAGCATTTT. Translation gives CASSLGPANQPQHF. This chain uses TRBV12-3 or TRBV12-4 with TRBJ1-5; D unclear. This CDR3 is 14 amino acids long. Between the trimmed V and J ends, which lost 1 base and 4 bases, there was a span of 8 bases.

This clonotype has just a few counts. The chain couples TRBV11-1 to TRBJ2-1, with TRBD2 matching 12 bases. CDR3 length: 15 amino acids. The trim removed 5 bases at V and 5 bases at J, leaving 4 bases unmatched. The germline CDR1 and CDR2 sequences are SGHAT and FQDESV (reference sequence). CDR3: CASSHLAGGHNEQFF. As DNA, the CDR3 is TGTGCCAGCAGCCACCTAGCGGGAGGGCACAATGAGCAGTTCTTC. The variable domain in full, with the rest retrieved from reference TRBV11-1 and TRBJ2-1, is EAEVAQSPRYKITEKSQAVAFWCDPISGHATLYWYRQILGQGPELLVQFQDESVVDDSQLPKDRFSAERLKGVDSTLKIQPAELGDSAMYLCASSHLAGGHNEQFFGPGTRLTVL.